This T cell receptor (beta chain) was identified in a study of Ad26.COV2.S vaccination and SARS-CoV-2 variants (dated by TCRdb to the early 2020s). About the study as a whole: Vaccine-arm donors were drawn from COV1001, a multicentre, randomized, double-blind, placebo-controlled phase I-IIa trial of Ad26.COV2.S in healthy adults. Dosing of Ad26.COV2.S was intramuscular, at either 5x10^10 or 1x10^11 viral particles, delivered as one shot or as two shots spaced 56 days apart. Throughout the experiments and outcome assessment, investigators stayed blinded to trial group allocation. The specificity and breadth of SARS-CoV-2-reactive T cell receptors after Ad26.COV2.S vaccination were assessed by TCRbeta repertoire sequencing. A total of 32 samples were included in the TCR-sequenced set, comprising about 20 Ad26.COV2.S vaccine recipients, 5 placebo recipients and 8 SARS-CoV-2 convalescent individuals. Participants in the trial were split at random into five groups of five each, receiving low-dose or high-dose Ad26.COV2.S once or twice, or else placebo on both occasions. Study-wide findings and limitations: Spike-specific TCR breadth was higher in Ad26.COV2.S recipients than in placebo recipients (P = 0.0014). Vaccine and placebo recipients had similar non-spike TCR breadth, a finding consistent with the vaccine containing only spike. After vaccination, spike-specific CD8+ and CD4+ T cell responses were reported to show substantial breadth. It was noted by the authors that total T cell responses may have been underestimated by the TCR breadth and depth analyses. The study lacked the statistical power to compare responses across vaccine doses or regimens.

The treatment or condition label, as the study defines it: some 20 received Ad26.COV2.S at low or high dose, single or two shots; about 5 received placebo; per-sample allocation not given. For vaccine and placebo recipients, the sequenced repertoires came from samples collected on day 63 after the first injection. In Cohort 1b, some 25 adults aged 18-55 years were enrolled at a single site in Boston, USA, between 29 July and 7 August 2020. As a vaccine, Ad26.COV2.S was a replication-incompetent adenovirus type 26 vector that expressed a prefusion-stabilized SARS-CoV-2 spike protein derived from the original Wuhan strain. Relative to germline, V is missing 5 bases and J is missing 4 bases, with 7 bases of the junction outside any gene match. CDR1 is given as PRHDT and CDR2 as FYEKMQ, both from the germline V gene (reference sequence). From the cysteine up to the phenylalanine, the CDR3 has a length of 15 residues. Of the read, only the CDR3 DNA is kept; its 45 bases are in frame from base 1.

TCRbeta CDR3 regions were sequenced with the immunoSEQ Assay. After extraction, genomic DNA underwent amplification by bias-controlled multiplex PCR, followed by high-throughput sequencing. Concerning the study's data processing: To quantify the absolute abundance of every unique TCRbeta CDR3 region, sequences were collapsed and filtered. T cell fraction was estimated by normalizing TCRbeta template counts to usable DNA, which was measured by amplifying reference genes present in all nucleated cells. Repertoire TCRs were annotated as SARS-CoV-2-specific when V gene, CDR3 amino acid sequence and J gene were exactly matched to a known reactive TCR set. MIRA supplied the reference SARS-CoV-2 TCR set, which was filtered for enrichment in COVID-19-positive ImmuneCODE repertoires so that public or cross-reactive TCRs were removed. Drawing on the MIRA antigens, annotated TCRs were analysed further at the level of specific ORF or position within ORF. Depth was the summed frequency of annotated unique rearrangements, while breadth was defined as annotated unique rearrangements over total unique productive rearrangements. Group comparisons of TCR breadth used two-sided Wilcoxon rank-sum tests. TCRdb took this table from immuneACCESS and kept in-frame rearrangements with V and J called. Such tables lack part of the clones; where checked against another copy, unresolved V genes explain under half of the gap, and the rest is unexplained. The V and J calls and clone size were taken over from that table, and D and trimming were inferred from the DNA. The sample has 300,000 to 400,000 clones on record, around 90% of them singletons. Roughly 3.2% of the sample is held by the ten biggest clonotypes.

Details on this clone: Which antigen it targets is not known. The record has no base qualities; no much larger clone is one base away.

Here the chain combines TRBV13 and TRBJ2-7, with 11 middle bases fitting TRBD1. The receptor's source is a person between 18 and 65 years old who received the Ad26.COV2.S COVID-19 vaccine or a placebo. The material was peripheral blood, obtained in a trial of Ad26.COV2.S vaccine versus placebo. The CDR3 reads as follows: CASSDGQGAFYEQYF. The DNA is TGTGCCAGCAGCGATGGACAGGGGGCATTTTACGAGCAGTACTTC.